The source of this TCR beta chain is a study of early T cells in non-severe SARS-CoV-2 infection. Study background: Sequencing input comprised bulk RNA from unsorted whole blood; chain pairing was not available.

Study conclusions and caveats: There was a bias toward anti-spike CD8 responses in VDJdb matching, which missed private and CD4 specificities.

This clonotype was recorded at least ten times. Its antigen is currently unknown. Individual cDNA molecules were tagged with unique molecular identifiers. One entry per CDR3 protein, called by TCRdb with MiXCR from the 5' RACE reads. The sample carries 50,000 to 60,000 distinct CDR3 sequences, around 7% recorded once. This CDR3 contains 13 residues. The V end lost 8 bases, the J end lost 2 bases, and 10 bases lay between the germline ends. In germline, CDR1 is SNHLY, CDR2 FYNNEI. V usage is TRBV2 and J usage is TRBJ2-1; no firm D call. The input for sequencing was whole blood, taken at baseline. The TCR originated in an adult who was a healthcare worker with PCR-confirmed SARS-CoV-2 infection or an uninfected control (not recorded which). The CDR3 loop reads CASQGNTYNEQFF. The CDR3, as DNA: TGTGCCAGCCAAGGGAACACCTACAATGAGCAGTTCTTC.